The 30 T cell receptor beta chains below were found in one sample sequenced in a study of identical twins. Each CDR3 protein gets one entry after TCRdb re-called the 5' RACE reads with MiXCR. Of about 550,000 distinct CDR3 sequences in the sample, 20% to 25% were seen once. These data also featured in a second study, about yellow fever vaccine responses in identical twins.

Material: CD4+ T cells sorted from blood. The receptors derive from a woman aged 18-29 years in good health.

This clonotype has just a few counts. The chain employs TRBV12-5 and TRBJ2-5; tentatively, D is TRBD2 (6 bases). CDR1 and CDR2 (germline): LGHNT, FRNRAP. The CDR3 loop spans 16 amino acids. The V end was cut by 2 bases, the J end by 5 bases, with 18 bases between. The CDR3 reads CASGLSLAGTGETQYF. The CDR3 region has the DNA TGTGCTAGTGGTTTGAGTCTAGCCGGGACTGGTGAGACCCAGTACTTC.

This clonotype was detected many times. CDR3 DNA sequence: TGCGCCAGCAGCTTAAAGCGGGGGGACACCGGGGAGCTGTTTTTT. Protein: CASSLKRGDTGELFF. The gene calls are TRBV5-1 and TRBJ2-2; TRBD2 matches at 9 bases. This CDR3 is built from 15 residues. Germline CDR1 is SGHRS and CDR2 is YFSETQ. The V gene end was trimmed by 2 bases and the J gene end by 3 bases; junction bases not matched to a gene: 2.

This clonotype was counted many times. V gene TRBV28 combines with J gene TRBJ2-5, with TRBD2 identical over 7 bases. This CDR3 region has 13 residues. Unmatched junction bases numbered 6, after V lost 6 bases and J lost 5 bases. CDR1 is MDHEN and CDR2 is SYDVKM in the germline V gene. CDR3 DNA sequence: TGTGCCAGCAGCCGGGGGGTGGAGGAGACCCAGTACTTC. As protein: CASSRGVEETQYF.

This chain joins TRBV13 and TRBJ2-1; D could derive from TRBD1 or TRBD2 (6 bases each). The V and J ends lost 5 bases and 2 bases respectively, with 19 bases between them. The V gene's germline CDR1 is PRHDT and CDR2 FYEKMQ (reference sequence). The CDR3 sequence is 17 residues long. As DNA, the CDR3 is TGTGCCAGCAGCGAGGACGGGACTCCAGGGGCCTACAATGAGCAGTTCTTC. Protein sequence: CASSEDGTPGAYNEQFF. The variable domain in full, completed from reference TRBV13 and TRBJ2-1, reads AAGVIQSPRHLIKEKRETATLKCYPIPRHDTVYWYQQGPGQDPQFLISFYEKMQSDKGSIPDRFSAQQFSDYHSELNMSSLELGDSALYFCASSEDGTPGAYNEQFFGPGTRLTVL.

This chain uses TRBV9 with TRBJ2-7, with D perhaps TRBD1 or TRBD2 (5 bases each). The germline CDR1 and CDR2 sequences are SGDLS and YYNGEE. The CDR3 totals 15 residues. V was trimmed by 4 bases and J by 2 bases, leaving 16 bases between them. The CDR3 coding sequence is TGTGCCAGCAGCCGAGGGGAACAGGTGGCCTACGAGCAGTACTTC. Translation gives CASSRGEQVAYEQYF. Full variable domain (rest looked up from reference TRBV9 and TRBJ2-7): DSGVTQTPKHLITATGQRVTLRCSPRSGDLSVYWYQQSLDQGLQFLIQYYNGEERAKGNILERFSAQQFPDLHSELNLSSLELGDSALYFCASSRGEQVAYEQYFGPGTRLTVT.

This clonotype was counted only a few times. This chain links TRBV29-1 with TRBJ2-7; the D call may be TRBD1 or TRBD2 (5 bases each). V was cut by 7 bases and J by 5 bases, with 12 bases left in between. CDR3 length: 11 amino acids. The germline CDR1 and CDR2 sequences are SQVTM and ANQGSEA. The CDR3 spells CSGNLGDEQYF. CDR3 DNA sequence: TGCAGCGGGAACCTGGGGGACGAGCAGTACTTC.

The chain recombines TRBV18 with TRBJ2-3; D is possibly TRBD1 (6 bases). This CDR3 comprises 15 residues. The germline V gene has CDR1 KGHSH and CDR2 LQKENI. Trimming stripped 2 bases from V and 4 bases from J, with 13 bases between. CDR3 protein: CASSPSQGIADTQYF. In DNA form, the CDR3 reads TGTGCCAGCTCACCAAGTCAGGGGATCGCAGATACGCAGTATTTT.

This clonotype occurred a few times. The rearrangement links TRBV11-2 to TRBJ2-1; 10 bases align to TRBD1. The CDR3 totals 15 residues. CDR1 is SGHAT and CDR2 is FQNNGV in the germline V gene. The trim removed 5 bases at V and 8 bases at J, leaving 9 bases unmatched. CDR3 coding DNA: TGTGCCAGCAGCCCAGGACAGGGGGTACGGGATGAGCAGTTCTTC. Protein sequence: CASSPGQGVRDEQFF. The full variable domain, its missing parts supplied by reference TRBV11-2 and TRBJ2-1, is EAGVAQSPRYKIIEKRQSVAFWCNPISGHATLYWYQQILGQGPKLLIQFQNNGVVDDSQLPKDRFSAERLKGVDSTLKIQPAKLEDSAVYLCASSPGQGVRDEQFFGPGTRLTVL.

This clonotype appeared a few times. This sequence joins TRBV7-9 and TRBJ1-6; 8 nucleotides match TRBD1. The CDR3 runs to 15 residues. Looked up from germline, CDR1 is SEHNR and CDR2 is FQNEAQ (reference sequence). Germline trimming cut 6 bases from V and 8 bases from J; bases unmatched to any gene: 9. Written as DNA, the CDR3 is TGTGCCAGCAGATTCATGGCAGGGGGCGATTCACCCCTCCACTTT. It is translated as CASRFMAGGDSPLHF.

This clonotype turned up a few times. This chain uses TRBV5-1 with TRBJ1-1; TRBD1 agrees at 8 bases. CDR3 length: 16 amino acids. J lost 0 bases, V lost 2 bases, and 6 bases had no gene match. CDR1 is SGHRS, CDR2 YFSETQ, per germline. The chain's CDR3 is CASSFGTGQLNTEAFF. In nucleotides, the CDR3 is TGCGCCAGCAGCTTCGGGACAGGACAATTGAACACTGAAGCTTTCTTT.

The chain recombines TRBV11-2 with TRBJ2-2; D gene unclear. Deletions cut 4 bases from V and 4 bases from J, with 7 bases between. CDR3 size: 13 residues. Per the germline V gene, CDR1 is SGHAT and CDR2 is FQNNGV. The CDR3 protein is CASSSWGTGELFF. The CDR3 DNA reads TGTGCCAGCAGCTCTTGGGGCACCGGGGAGCTGTTTTTT.

V gene TRBV6-4 combines with J gene TRBJ2-7; TRBD2 aligns across 7 bases. V trimming: 7 bases; J trimming: 0 bases; junction bases outside the gene matches: 12. Germline V lookup: CDR1 MRHNA, CDR2 SNTAGT. This CDR3 spans 16 amino acids. CDR3 residues: CASMSGRSSSSYEQYF. Written as DNA, the CDR3 is TGTGCCAGCATGTCCGGGAGGTCCTCTAGCTCCTACGAGCAGTACTTC.

V and J are TRBV5-1 and TRBJ2-2; D gene unclear. Deletions cut 3 bases from V and 8 bases from J, with 17 bases between. This CDR3 region has 15 residues. Germline lookup yields CDR1 SGHRS and CDR2 YFSETQ. Here the CDR3 DNA reads TGCGCCAGCAGCTACTACTACGGGCCTGAGGGGGAGCTGTTTTTT. This encodes CASSYYYGPEGELFF.

This clonotype appeared a few times. V gene TRBV5-1 combines with J gene TRBJ1-1; no firm D call. The CDR3 loop spans 16 amino acids. Germline-derived CDR1 and CDR2 are SGHRS and YFSETQ. Trimming took 2 bases from V and 0 from J, leaving 14 bases between them. Written as DNA, the CDR3 is TGCGCCAGCAGCTTTTTGCCAAGTGAGATGAACACTGAAGCTTTCTTT. As protein: CASSFLPSEMNTEAFF.

The chain employs TRBV5-1 and TRBJ2-4, with D possibly being TRBD1 (5 bases). CDR3 length: 16 residues. The V end lost 4 bases, the J end lost 0 bases, and 14 bases lay between the germline ends. Germline V gene sequence: CDR1 SGHRS, CDR2 YFSETQ. The CDR3 bases are TGCGCCAGCAGCCTCGACGGACAACTAGCCAAAAACATTCAGTACTTC. Its protein is CASSLDGQLAKNIQYF.

The rearrangement uses TRBV20-1 and TRBJ2-3; 10 bases align to TRBD1. Trimming at V came to 3 bases and at J to 9 bases, leaving 3 bases not matched to a gene. Germline-derived CDR1 and CDR2 are DFQATT and SNEGSKA (reference sequence). The CDR3 is 12 residues long. DNA for the CDR3: TGCAGTGCTAGGACAGGGGGCGGCACGCAGTATTTT. Protein sequence: CSARTGGGTQYF.

The sample holds many counts of this clonotype. The chain is built from TRBV10-3 and TRBJ2-5, with D uncertain. CDR3 size: 13 residues. The V end was cut by 3 bases, the J end by 4 bases, with 9 bases between. The germline gives CDR1 ENHRY, CDR2 SYGVKD. The CDR3 protein is CAISDGGRETQYF. The CDR3 nucleotides read TGTGCCATCAGTGACGGTGGGCGAGAGACCCAGTACTTC.

This clonotype was seen only a few times. The J gene is TRBJ1-2, the V gene TRBV12-3 or TRBV12-4; maybe TRBD1 (6 bases). This CDR3 is built from 14 residues. Trimming removed 7 bases at V and 7 bases at J, with 19 bases between. CDR3 sequence (DNA): TGTGCCAGCACCCCGACGATACACAGGGTTGGCTACACCTTC. This gives the protein CASTPTIHRVGYTF.

The rearrangement uses TRBV12-3 or TRBV12-4 and TRBJ2-1; 7 bases map to TRBD2. V dropped 5 bases and J dropped 1; count of bases not matched to a gene: 8. The length of the CDR3 is 16 residues. The CDR3 sequence: CASSKRPGGSYNEQFF. As DNA, the CDR3 is TGTGCCAGCAGTAAAAGGCCGGGGGGTTCCTACAATGAGCAGTTCTTC.

CDR3 DNA: TGTGCCAGCAGAATCGCGTTGGCCAAAAACATTCAGTACTTC. Its translation is CASRIALAKNIQYF. The V and J genes are TRBV28 and TRBJ2-4; D not resolved. Germline CDR1 MDHEN, CDR2 SYDVKM. CDR3 length equals 14 residues. Trimming left V 6 bases short and J 1 base short, with 10 bases between.

This clonotype showed up just a few times. The chain uses TRBV11-2 and TRBJ2-3; D is tentatively TRBD1 or TRBD2 (5 bases each). Germline lookup yields CDR1 SGHAT and CDR2 FQNNGV. This CDR3 is built from 14 residues. Trimming removed 6 bases at V and 2 bases at J, with 12 bases between. The CDR3 DNA sequence: TGTGCCAGCAGGGACGGGGCGACCACAGATACGCAGTATTTT. The encoded protein is CASRDGATTDTQYF.

In its sample, this clonotype was seen a few times. CDR3 sequence (DNA): TGTGCCAGCAGCCCGGGAGGCAGGCGAGGGGAGACCCAGTACTTC. Its protein product is CASSPGGRRGETQYF. The chain couples TRBV14 to TRBJ2-5, with TRBD2 identical over 7 bases. The trim removed 4 bases at V and 5 bases at J, leaving 10 bases unmatched. Germline values: CDR1 SGHDN, CDR2 FVKESK. This CDR3 is built from 15 residues. The full variable domain, completed using reference TRBV14 and TRBJ2-5, is EAGVTQFPSHSVIEKGQTVTLRCDPISGHDNLYWYRRVMGKEIKFLLHFVKESKQDESGMPNNRFLAERTGGTYSTLKVQPAELEDSGVYFCASSPGGRRGETQYFGPGTRLLVL.

This clonotype was seen only a few times. The V and J genes are TRBV27 and TRBJ2-5, with 13 bases matching TRBD2. Germline CDR1 and CDR2: MNHEY and SMNVEV (reference sequence). J lost 4 bases, V lost 5 bases, and 7 bases had no gene match. The CDR3 runs to 16 residues. Here the CDR3 DNA reads TGTGCCAGCAGTCAATGGACTAGCGGGAGAACAGAGACCCAGTACTTC. It specifies CASSQWTSGRTETQYF.

The V and J genes are TRBV20-1 and TRBJ2-1; D is uncertain. In germline, CDR1 is DFQATT, CDR2 SNEGSKA (reference sequence). V was shortened by 5 bases and J by 6 bases, with 23 bases between the two germline ends. CDR3 length: 16 amino acids. The CDR3 spells CSALTPLAPHSNEQFF. CDR3 DNA: TGCAGTGCTCTTACTCCTCTGGCGCCCCATTCCAATGAGCAGTTCTTC.

The rearrangement joins TRBV6-6 to TRBJ2-7; TRBD1 matches 9 bases. This CDR3 region has 13 residues. Germline V lookup: CDR1 MNHNY, CDR2 SVGAGI (reference sequence). Losses at the gene ends were 7 bases for V and 5 bases for J; bases not matched to a gene: 6. The CDR3 region is CASTATGGNEQYF. The CDR3 DNA is TGTGCCAGCACCGCTACAGGGGGCAACGAGCAGTACTTC.

The CDR3 DNA reads TGTGCCAGCAGCTTGGCCAAGTTGGGACTAGCAGGGCCCTACGAGCAGTACGTC. Its protein is CASSLAKLGLAGPYEQYV. The V call is TRBV5-6, the J call TRBJ2-7; 9 nucleotides match TRBD2. Per germline, CDR1 SGHDT and CDR2 YYEEEE. The CDR3 length is 18 residues. The J segment lost 2 bases and the V segment lost 0 bases, leaving 12 bases of the junction unmatched.

This clonotype was picked up a small number of times. V and J are TRBV7-3 and TRBJ2-1; TRBD2 matches at 11 bases. The CDR3 is made up of 16 amino acids. The J segment lost 8 bases and the V segment lost 2 bases, leaving 8 bases of the junction unmatched. Germline lookup yields CDR1 SGHTA and CDR2 FQGTGA. In DNA, the CDR3 is TGTGCCAGCAGCTTAGGACTAGCGGGTTACGCTGATGAGCAGTTCTTC. Its protein product is CASSLGLAGYADEQFF.

V gene TRBV3-1 combines with J gene TRBJ2-7; D is perhaps TRBD1 (6 bases). Per the germline V gene, CDR1 is LGHDT and CDR2 is YNNKEL (reference sequence). Trimming shortened V by 0 bases and J by 6 bases, and 18 bases separated the two germline ends. CDR3 length: 16 residues. The CDR3 reads CASSQDPRGAKGEQYF. The CDR3, as DNA: TGTGCCAGCAGCCAAGATCCCAGGGGCGCAAAAGGCGAGCAGTACTTC.

This clonotype occurred a few times. The V and J genes are TRBV2 and TRBJ2-1; D remains ambiguous. CDR3 length equals 17 residues. Germline V lookup: CDR1 SNHLY, CDR2 FYNNEI. Trimming removed 5 bases at V and 0 bases at J, with 17 bases between. The CDR3: CASSSRQPWGSYNEQFF. Here the CDR3 DNA reads TGTGCCAGCAGTTCTCGGCAACCCTGGGGCTCCTACAATGAGCAGTTCTTC.

This clonotype came up a few times. CDR3 loop: CASSPDGMNTGELFF. DNA for the CDR3: TGTGCCAGCTCACCGGACGGAATGAACACCGGGGAGCTGTTTTTT. The rearrangement uses TRBV18 and TRBJ2-2; D not certain. The CDR3 runs to 15 residues. Per the germline V gene, CDR1 is KGHSH and CDR2 is LQKENI. V lost 3 bases to trimming and J lost 1 base, with 9 bases between them.